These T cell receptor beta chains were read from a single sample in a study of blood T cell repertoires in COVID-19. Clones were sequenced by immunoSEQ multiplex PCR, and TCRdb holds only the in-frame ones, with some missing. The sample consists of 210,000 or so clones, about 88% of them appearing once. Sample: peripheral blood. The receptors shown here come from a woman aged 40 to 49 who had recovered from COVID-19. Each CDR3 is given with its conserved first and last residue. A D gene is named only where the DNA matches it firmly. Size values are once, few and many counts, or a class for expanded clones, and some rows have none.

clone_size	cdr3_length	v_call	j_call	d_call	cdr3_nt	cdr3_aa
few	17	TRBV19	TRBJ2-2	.	TGTGCCAGTAGTATAGGACACTGGAACACGAACACCGGGGAGCTGTTTTTT	CASSIGHWNTNTGELFF
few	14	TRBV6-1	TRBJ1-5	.	TGTGCCAGCAGTGAACTAACGGGGAATCAGCCCCAGCATTTT	CASSELTGNQPQHF
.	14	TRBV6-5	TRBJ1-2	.	TGTGCCAGCAGTTACGGAGGGGCTCGGTATGGCTACACCTTC	CASSYGGARYGYTF
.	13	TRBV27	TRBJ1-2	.	TGTGCCAGCAGTAAACAGGGCACTTATGGCTACACCTTC	CASSKQGTYGYTF
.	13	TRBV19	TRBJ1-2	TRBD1	TGTGCCAGTACCGACAGGGGATTCTATGGCTACACCTTC	CASTDRGFYGYTF
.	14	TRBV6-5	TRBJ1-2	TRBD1	TGTGCCAGCACTCAACAGGGGGAAACCTATGGCTACACCTTC	CASTQQGETYGYTF
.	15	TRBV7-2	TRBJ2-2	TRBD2	TGTGCCAGCAGCATCGGACTAGCGGTCACCGGGGAGCTGTTTTTT	CASSIGLAVTGELFF
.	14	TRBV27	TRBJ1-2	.	TGTGCCAGCAGTTCCGACACCCGGCCCTATGGCTACACCTTC	CASSSDTRPYGYTF
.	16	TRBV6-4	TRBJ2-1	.	TGTGCCAGCAGTGACCATGGCGGGAATAGCTACAATGAGCAGTTCTTC	CASSDHGGNSYNEQFF
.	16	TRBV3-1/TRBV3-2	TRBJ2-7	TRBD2	TGTGCCAGCAGCCAAGAGTTGACTAGCGGGCGCTACGAGCAGTACTTC	CASSQELTSGRYEQYF
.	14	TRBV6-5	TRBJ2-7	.	TGTGCCAGCAGTTACGCGGGAACCCGCTACGAGCAGTACTTC	CASSYAGTRYEQYF
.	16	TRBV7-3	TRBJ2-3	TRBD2	TGTGCCAGCAGCTCCGGACTAGCGGGAGGCACAGATACGCAGTATTTT	CASSSGLAGGTDTQYF
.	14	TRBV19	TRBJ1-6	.	TGTGCCAGTACCTCCCGTACAGGGAATTCACCCCTCCACTTT	CASTSRTGNSPLHF
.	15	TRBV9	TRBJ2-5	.	TGTGCCAGCAGCGTAGGGGCGGGATGGGAGGAGACCCAGTACTTC	CASSVGAGWEETQYF
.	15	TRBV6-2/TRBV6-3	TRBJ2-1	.	TGTGCCAGCAGCCCCAGGGACGGAACCTCACAGGGGCAGTTCTTC	CASSPRDGTSQGQFF
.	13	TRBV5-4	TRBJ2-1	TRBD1	TGTGCCAGCAGCTTGACAGGGGGCGATGAGCAGTTCTTC	CASSLTGGDEQFF
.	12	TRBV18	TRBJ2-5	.	TGTGCCAGCTCACCCAGGGTGGAGACCCAGTACTTC	CASSPRVETQYF
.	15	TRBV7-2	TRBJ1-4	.	TGTGCCAGCAGCCCCTCCGCAGGTTTTAATGAAAAACTGTTTTTT	CASSPSAGFNEKLFF
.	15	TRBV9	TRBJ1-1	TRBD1	TGTGCCAGCAGCACCCGGACAGGGGCGGATACTGAAGCTTTCTTT	CASSTRTGADTEAFF
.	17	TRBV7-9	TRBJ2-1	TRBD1	TGTGCCAGCAGCTATAGGACAGGGGATAACCTGAACAATGAGCAGTTCTTC	CASSYRTGDNLNNEQFF
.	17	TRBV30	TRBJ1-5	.	TGTGCCTGGAGTGTTACATTGGTTTCGAATAGCAATCAGCCCCAGCATTTT	CAWSVTLVSNSNQPQHF
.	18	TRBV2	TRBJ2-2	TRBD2	TGTGCCAGCAGCAAAGGACTAGCGGGAGTGTTAGTAACCGGGGAGCTGTTTTTT	CASSKGLAGVLVTGELFF
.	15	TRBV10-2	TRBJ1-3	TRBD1	TGCGCCAGCAGCCCGGACAGGGTCTCTGGAAACACCATATATTTT	CASSPDRVSGNTIYF
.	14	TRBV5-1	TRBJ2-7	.	TGCGCCAGCAGCTTGGAAAGGGGCTCCTACGAGCAGTACTTC	CASSLERGSYEQYF
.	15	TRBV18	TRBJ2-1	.	TGTGCCAGCTCACCGCTTATGCAGGGGTACAATGAGCAGTTCTTC	CASSPLMQGYNEQFF
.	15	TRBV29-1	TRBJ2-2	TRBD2	TGCAGCGTCCCCCAAGGGACTAGCTCAACCAGGGAGCTGTTTTTT	CSVPQGTSSTRELFF
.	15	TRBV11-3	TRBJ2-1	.	TGTGCCAGCAGCTTAGATAGTCAACTGTACAATGAGCAGTTCTTC	CASSLDSQLYNEQFF
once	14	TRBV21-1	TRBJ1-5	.	TGTGCCAGCAGCTCGACAGGGAGCAATCAGCCCCAGCATTTT	CASSSTGSNQPQHF
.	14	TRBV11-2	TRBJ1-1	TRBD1	TGTGCCAGCAGCCCAGGGGGCGCCCACACTGAAGCTTTCTTT	CASSPGGAHTEAFF